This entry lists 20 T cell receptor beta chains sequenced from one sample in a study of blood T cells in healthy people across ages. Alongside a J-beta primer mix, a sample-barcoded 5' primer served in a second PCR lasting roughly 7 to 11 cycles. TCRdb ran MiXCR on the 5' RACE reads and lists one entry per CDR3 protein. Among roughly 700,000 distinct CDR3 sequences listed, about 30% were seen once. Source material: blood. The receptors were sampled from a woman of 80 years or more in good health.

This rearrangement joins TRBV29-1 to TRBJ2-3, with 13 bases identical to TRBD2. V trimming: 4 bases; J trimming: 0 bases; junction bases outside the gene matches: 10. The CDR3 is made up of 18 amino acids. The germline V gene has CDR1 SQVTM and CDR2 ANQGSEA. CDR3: CSVGNPGLAGTSTDTQYF. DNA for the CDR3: TGCAGCGTTGGGAACCCGGGACTAGCGGGAACTAGCACAGATACGCAGTATTTT.

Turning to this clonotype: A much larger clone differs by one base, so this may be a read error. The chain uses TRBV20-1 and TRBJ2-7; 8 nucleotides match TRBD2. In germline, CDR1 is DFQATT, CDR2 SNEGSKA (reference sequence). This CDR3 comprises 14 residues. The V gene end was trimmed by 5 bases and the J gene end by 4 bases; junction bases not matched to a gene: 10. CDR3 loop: CSALPGLGCYEQYF. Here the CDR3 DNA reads TGCAGTGCTTTACCGGGACTAGGATGTTACGAGCAGTACTTC.

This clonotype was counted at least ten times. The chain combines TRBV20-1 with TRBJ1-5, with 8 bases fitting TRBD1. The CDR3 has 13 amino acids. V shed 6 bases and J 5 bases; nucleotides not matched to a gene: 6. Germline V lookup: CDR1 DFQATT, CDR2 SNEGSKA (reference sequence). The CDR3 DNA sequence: TGCAGTGCGTACGACAGGGGAGATCAGCCCCAGCATTTT. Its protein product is CSAYDRGDQPQHF.

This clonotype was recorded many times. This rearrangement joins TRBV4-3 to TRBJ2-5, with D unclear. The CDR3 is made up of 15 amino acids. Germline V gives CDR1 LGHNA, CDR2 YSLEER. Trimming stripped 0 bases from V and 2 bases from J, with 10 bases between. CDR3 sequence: CASSQDLGNQETQYF. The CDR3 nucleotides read TGCGCCAGCAGCCAAGATTTGGGTAATCAAGAGACCCAGTACTTC.

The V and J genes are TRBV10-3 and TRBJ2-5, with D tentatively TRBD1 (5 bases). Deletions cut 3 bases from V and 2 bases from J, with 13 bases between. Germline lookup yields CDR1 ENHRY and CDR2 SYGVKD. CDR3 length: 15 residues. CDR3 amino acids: CAISESERQQETQYF. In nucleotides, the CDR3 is TGTGCCATCAGTGAAAGCGAGAGACAGCAAGAGACCCAGTACTTC.

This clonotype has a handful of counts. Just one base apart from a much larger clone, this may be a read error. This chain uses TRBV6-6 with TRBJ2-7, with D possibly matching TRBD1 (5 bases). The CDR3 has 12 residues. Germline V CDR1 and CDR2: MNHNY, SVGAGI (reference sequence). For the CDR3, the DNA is TGTGCCAGCGGTTACCAGGGCTACGAGCAGTACTTC. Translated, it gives CASGYQGYEQYF.

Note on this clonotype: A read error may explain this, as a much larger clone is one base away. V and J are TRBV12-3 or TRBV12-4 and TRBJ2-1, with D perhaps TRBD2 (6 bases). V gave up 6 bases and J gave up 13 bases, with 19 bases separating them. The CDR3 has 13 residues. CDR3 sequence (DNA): TGTGCCAGCAGAGTATCGGGGGTGGAGACCCAGTTCTTC. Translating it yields CASRVSGVETQFF.

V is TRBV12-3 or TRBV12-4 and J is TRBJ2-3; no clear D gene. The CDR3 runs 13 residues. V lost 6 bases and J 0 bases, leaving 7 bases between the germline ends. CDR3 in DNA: TGTGCCAGCAGAACGGTGAGCACAGATACGCAGTATTTT. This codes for CASRTVSTDTQYF.

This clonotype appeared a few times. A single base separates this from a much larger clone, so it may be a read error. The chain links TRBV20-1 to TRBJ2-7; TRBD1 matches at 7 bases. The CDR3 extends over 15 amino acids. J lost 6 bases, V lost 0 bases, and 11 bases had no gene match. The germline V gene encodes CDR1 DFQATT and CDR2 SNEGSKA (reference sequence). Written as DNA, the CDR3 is TGCAGTGCTAGAGAGGGCGACAGGGCGAAGGGCGAGCAGTACTTC. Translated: CSAREGDRAKGEQYF.

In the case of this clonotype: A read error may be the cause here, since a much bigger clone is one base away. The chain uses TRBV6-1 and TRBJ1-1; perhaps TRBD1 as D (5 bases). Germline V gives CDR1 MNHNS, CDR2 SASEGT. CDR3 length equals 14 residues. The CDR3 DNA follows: TGTGCCAGCAGGGAAGCGGGGCGGTTCACTGAAGCTTTCTTT. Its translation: CASREAGRFTEAFF.

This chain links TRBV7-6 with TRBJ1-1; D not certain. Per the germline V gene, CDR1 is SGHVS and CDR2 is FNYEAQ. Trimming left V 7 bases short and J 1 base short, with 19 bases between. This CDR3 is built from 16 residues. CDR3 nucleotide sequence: TGTGCCAGCACCGCTTTGGGTGGAGTACAGAACACTGAAGCTTTCTTT. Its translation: CASTALGGVQNTEAFF.

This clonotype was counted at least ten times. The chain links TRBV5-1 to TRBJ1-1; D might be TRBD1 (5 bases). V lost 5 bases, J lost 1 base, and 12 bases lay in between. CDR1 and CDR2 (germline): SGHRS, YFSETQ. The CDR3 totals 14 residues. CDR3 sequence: CASRAQGPNTEAFF. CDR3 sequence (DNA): TGCGCCAGCAGGGCTCAGGGTCCGAACACTGAAGCTTTCTTT. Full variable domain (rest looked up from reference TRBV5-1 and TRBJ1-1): KAGVTQTPRYLIKTRGQQVTLSCSPISGHRSVSWYQQTPGQGLQFLFEYFSETQRNKGNFPGRFSGRQFSNSRSEMNVSTLELGDSALYLCASRAQGPNTEAFFGQGTRLTVV.

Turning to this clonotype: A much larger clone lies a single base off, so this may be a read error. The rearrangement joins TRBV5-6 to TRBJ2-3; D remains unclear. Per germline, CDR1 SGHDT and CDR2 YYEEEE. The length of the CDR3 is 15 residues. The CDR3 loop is CAGSLADIYTDTQYF. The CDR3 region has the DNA TGTGCCGGCAGCTTGGCCGACATTTACACAGATACGCAGTATTTT.

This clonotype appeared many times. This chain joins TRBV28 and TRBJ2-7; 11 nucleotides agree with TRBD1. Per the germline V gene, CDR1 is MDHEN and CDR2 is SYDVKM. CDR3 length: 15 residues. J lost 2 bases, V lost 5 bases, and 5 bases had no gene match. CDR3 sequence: CASSRGQGAPYEQYF. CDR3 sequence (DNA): TGTGCCAGCAGTCGCGGACAGGGGGCACCCTACGAGCAGTACTTC. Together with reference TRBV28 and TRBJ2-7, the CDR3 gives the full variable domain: DVKVTQSSRYLVKRTGEKVFLECVQDMDHENMFWYRQDPGLGLRLIYFSYDVKMKEKGDIPEGYSVSREKKERFSLILESASTNQTSMYLCASSRGQGAPYEQYFGPGTRLTVT.

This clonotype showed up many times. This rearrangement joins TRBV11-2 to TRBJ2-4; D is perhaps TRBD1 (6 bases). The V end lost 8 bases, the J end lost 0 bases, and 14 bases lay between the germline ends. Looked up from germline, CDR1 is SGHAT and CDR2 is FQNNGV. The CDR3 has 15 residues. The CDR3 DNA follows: TGTGCCAGCGGCAACAGGGTCCTAGCCAAAAACATTCAGTACTTC. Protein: CASGNRVLAKNIQYF.

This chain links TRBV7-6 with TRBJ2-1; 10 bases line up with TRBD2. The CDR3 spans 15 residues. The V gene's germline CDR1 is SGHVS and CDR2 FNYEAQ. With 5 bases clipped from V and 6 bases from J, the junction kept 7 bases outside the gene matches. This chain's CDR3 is CASSPSSGGSNEQFF. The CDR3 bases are TGTGCCAGCAGCCCCTCTAGCGGGGGCAGCAATGAGCAGTTCTTC.

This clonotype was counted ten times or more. The CDR3 coding sequence is TGTGCCAGCACCCCGGGAGCGGGGGAGGGTGGCGAGCAGTACTTC. This gives the protein CASTPGAGEGGEQYF. This chain connects TRBV12-3 or TRBV12-4 to TRBJ2-7, with TRBD2 matching 8 bases. V trimming: 7 bases; J trimming: 6 bases; junction bases outside the gene matches: 14. The length of the CDR3 is 15 residues.

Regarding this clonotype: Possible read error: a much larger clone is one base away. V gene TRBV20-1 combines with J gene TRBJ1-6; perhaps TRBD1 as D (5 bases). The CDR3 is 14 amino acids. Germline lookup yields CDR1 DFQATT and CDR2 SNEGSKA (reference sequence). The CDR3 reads CSASTQALNSPRHF. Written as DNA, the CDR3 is TGCAGTGCTAGTACACAGGCCTTAAATTCACCCCGCCACTTT.

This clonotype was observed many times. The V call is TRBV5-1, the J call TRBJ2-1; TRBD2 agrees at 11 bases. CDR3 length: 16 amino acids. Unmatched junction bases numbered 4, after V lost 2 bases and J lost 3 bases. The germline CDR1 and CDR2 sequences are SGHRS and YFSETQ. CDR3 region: CASSFSGGAGYNEQFF. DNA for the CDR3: TGCGCCAGCAGCTTTAGCGGGGGGGCGGGCTACAATGAGCAGTTCTTC.

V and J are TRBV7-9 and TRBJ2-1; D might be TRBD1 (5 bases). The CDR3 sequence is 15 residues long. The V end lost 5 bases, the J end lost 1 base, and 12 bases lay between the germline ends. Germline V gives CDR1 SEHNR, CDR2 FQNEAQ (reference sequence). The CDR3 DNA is TGTGCCAGCAGCCGGCAGGGATTTTCCTACAATGAGCAGTTCTTC. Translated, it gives CASSRQGFSYNEQFF.